This T cell receptor (beta chain) stems from a study of blood T cell repertoires in COVID-19. Study details: Acute-phase and convalescent COVID-19 samples originated in the United States, Italy and Spain. Sources were T cells, B-cell-depleted T cells, or PBMCs; the material itself was cDNA or gDNA.

Original handling: Nucleated cell counts were estimated from reference gene primer amplification. Profiled with immunoSEQ multiplex PCR; TCRdb holds only in-frame clones, not every one. For V, J and clone size, that table is used; D and trimming come from the DNA. Here the sample spans approximately 180,000 clones, 70% to 90% being singletons. The sequence derives from a man aged 35 to 55 with active or convalescent COVID-19. Sequencing was carried out using peripheral blood.

CDR3 DNA sequence: TGTGCCAGCAGTGTCGGCGCGCGGGCCTACGAGCAGTACTTC. Protein product: CASSVGARAYEQYF. V gene TRBV2 combines with J gene TRBJ2-7; D might be TRBD2 (5 bases). Germline V gives CDR1 SNHLY, CDR2 FYNNEI. The V end was cut by 4 bases, the J end by 2 bases, with 12 bases between. The CDR3 has 14 amino acids.